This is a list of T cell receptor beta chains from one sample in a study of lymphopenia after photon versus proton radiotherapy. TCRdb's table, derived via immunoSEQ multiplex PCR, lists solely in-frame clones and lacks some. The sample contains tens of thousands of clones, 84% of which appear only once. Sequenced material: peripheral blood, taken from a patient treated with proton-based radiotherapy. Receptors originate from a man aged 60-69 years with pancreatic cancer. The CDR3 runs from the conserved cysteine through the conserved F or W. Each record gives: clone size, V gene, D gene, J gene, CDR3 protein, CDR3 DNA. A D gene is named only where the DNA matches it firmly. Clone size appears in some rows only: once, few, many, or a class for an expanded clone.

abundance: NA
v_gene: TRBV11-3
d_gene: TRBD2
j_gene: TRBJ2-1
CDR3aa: CASSTFSGGLSYNEQFF
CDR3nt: TGTGCCAGCAGCACCTTTAGCGGGGGGCTCTCCTACAATGAGCAGTTCTTC

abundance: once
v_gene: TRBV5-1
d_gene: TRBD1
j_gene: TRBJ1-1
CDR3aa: CASSLRTGNTEAFF
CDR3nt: TGCGCCAGCAGCCTAAGGACAGGGAACACTGAAGCTTTCTTT

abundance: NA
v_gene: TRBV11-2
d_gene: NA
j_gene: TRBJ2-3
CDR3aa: CASSLDQGDTQYF
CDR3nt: TGTGCCAGCAGCTTAGATCAGGGGGATACGCAGTATTTT

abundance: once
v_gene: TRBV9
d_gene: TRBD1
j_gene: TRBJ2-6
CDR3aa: CASSKRGLGANVLTF
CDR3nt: TGTGCCAGCTCAAAGAGGGGGCTTGGGGCCAACGTCCTGACTTTC

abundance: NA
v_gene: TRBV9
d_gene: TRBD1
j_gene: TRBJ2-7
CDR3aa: CASSVGQGEIDEQYF
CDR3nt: TGTGCCAGCAGCGTCGGACAGGGGGAAATCGACGAGCAGTACTTC

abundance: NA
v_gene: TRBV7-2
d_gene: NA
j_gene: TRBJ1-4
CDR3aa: CASSLRSGGGEKLFF
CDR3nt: TGTGCCAGCAGCTTAAGATCCGGGGGCGGCGAAAAACTGTTTTTT

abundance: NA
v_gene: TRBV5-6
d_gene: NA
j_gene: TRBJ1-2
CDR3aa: CASSSSASMVYGYTF
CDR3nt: TGTGCCAGCAGCTCCAGTGCCTCTATGGTCTATGGCTACACCTTC

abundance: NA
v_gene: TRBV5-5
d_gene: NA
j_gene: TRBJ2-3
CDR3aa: CASSWGDTQYF
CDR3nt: TGTGCCAGCAGCTGGGGAGATACGCAGTATTTT

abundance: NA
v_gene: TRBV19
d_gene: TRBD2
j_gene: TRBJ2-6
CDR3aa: CASTGRLAGSGVLTF
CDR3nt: TGTGCCAGTACAGGTCGGCTAGCGGGGTCCGGGGTCCTGACTTTC

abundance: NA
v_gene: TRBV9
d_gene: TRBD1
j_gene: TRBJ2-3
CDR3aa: CASSSGTGRATDTQYF
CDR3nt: TGTGCCAGCAGCTCTGGGACAGGACGTGCCACAGATACGCAGTATTTT

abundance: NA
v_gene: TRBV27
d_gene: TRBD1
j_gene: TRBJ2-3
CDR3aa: CASSPLQGPRDTQYF
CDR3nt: TGTGCCAGCAGTCCACTACAGGGGCCAAGGGATACGCAGTATTTT

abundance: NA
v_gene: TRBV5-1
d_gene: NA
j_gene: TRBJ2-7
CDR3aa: CASSLLSRGYEQYF
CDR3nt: TGCGCCAGCAGCTTGTTAAGCAGGGGCTACGAGCAGTACTTC

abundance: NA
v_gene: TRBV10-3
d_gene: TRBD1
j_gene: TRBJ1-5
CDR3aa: CAISEQGVYSNQPQHF
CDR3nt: TGTGCCATCAGTGAACAGGGGGTTTATAGCAATCAGCCCCAGCATTTT

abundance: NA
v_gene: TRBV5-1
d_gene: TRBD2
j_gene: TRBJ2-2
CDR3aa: CASSLEGWSGRLRNTGELFF
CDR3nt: TGCGCCAGCAGCTTGGAAGGGTGGAGCGGGAGGTTAAGAAACACCGGGGAGCTGTTTTTT

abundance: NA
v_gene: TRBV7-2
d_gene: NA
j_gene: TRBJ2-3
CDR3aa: CASSLRWTVRQNTQYF
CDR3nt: TGTGCCAGCAGCTTAAGATGGACTGTAAGGCAGAATACGCAGTATTTT

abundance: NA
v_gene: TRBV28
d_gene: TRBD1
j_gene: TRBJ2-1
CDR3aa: CASSLLRDRRRYNEQFF
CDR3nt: TGTGCCAGCAGCCTATTAAGGGACAGGAGAAGGTACAATGAGCAGTTCTTC

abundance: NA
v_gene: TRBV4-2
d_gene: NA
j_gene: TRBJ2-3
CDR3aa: CASSPSDTDTQYF
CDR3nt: TGTGCCAGCAGCCCTTCCGACACAGATACGCAGTATTTT

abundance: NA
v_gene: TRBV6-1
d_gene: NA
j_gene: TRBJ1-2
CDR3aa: CASGGAFNNYGYTF
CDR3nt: TGTGCCAGCGGCGGGGCGTTCAATAACTATGGCTACACCTTC

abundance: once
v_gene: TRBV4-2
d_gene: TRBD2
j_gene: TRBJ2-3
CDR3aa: CASSQGGAGASTDTQYF
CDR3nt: TGTGCCAGCAGCCAAGGTGGAGCGGGGGCTAGCACAGATACGCAGTATTTT

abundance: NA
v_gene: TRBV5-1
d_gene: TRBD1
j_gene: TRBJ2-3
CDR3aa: CASSGGTGVDTQYF
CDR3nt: TGCGCCAGCAGCGGTGGGACAGGGGTAGATACGCAGTATTTT

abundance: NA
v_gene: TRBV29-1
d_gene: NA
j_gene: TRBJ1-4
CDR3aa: CSGGDVTTNEKLFF
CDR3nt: TGCAGCGGGGGGGACGTCACAACTAATGAAAAACTGTTTTTT

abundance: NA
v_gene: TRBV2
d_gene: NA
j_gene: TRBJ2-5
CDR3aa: CASKRGFSAGGLQETQYF
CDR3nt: TGTGCCAGCAAAAGGGGTTTTAGCGCCGGGGGGCTACAAGAGACCCAGTACTTC

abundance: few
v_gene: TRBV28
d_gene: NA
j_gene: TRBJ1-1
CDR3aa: CASSLRGARDTEAFF
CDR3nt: TGTGCCAGCAGTTTACGGGGGGCGCGGGACACTGAAGCTTTCTTT

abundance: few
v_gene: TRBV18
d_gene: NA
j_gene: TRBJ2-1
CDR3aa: CASSVGLDNEQFF
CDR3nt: TGTGCCAGCTCAGTAGGGCTTGACAATGAGCAGTTCTTC

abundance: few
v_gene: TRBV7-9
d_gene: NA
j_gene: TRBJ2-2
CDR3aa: CASSPTGLSTGELFF
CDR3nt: TGTGCCAGCAGCCCCACAGGGCTCAGCACCGGGGAGCTGTTTTTT

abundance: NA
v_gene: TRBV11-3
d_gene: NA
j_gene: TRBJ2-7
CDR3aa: CASSLLQVTEWRRYEQYF
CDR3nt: TGTGCCAGCAGCTTGCTCCAGGTGACGGAGTGGAGACGCTACGAGCAGTACTTC

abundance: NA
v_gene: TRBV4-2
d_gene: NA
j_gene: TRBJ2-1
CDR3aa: CASSLEGAYNEQFF
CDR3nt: TGTGCCAGCAGCCTCGAGGGAGCCTACAATGAGCAGTTCTTC